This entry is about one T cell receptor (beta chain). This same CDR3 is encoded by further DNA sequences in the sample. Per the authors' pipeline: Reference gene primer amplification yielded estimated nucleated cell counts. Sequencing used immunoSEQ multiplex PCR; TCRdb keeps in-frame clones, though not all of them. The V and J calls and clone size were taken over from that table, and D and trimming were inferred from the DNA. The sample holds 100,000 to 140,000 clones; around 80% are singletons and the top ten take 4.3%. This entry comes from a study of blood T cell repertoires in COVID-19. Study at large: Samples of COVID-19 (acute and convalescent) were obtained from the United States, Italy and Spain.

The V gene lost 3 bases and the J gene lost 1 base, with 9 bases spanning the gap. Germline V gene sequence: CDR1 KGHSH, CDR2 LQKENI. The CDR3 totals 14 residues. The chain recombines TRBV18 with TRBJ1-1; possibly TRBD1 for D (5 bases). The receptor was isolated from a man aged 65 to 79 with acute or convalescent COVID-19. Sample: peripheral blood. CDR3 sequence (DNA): TGTGCCAGCTCACCCGGGCAGGGGAACACTGAAGCTTTCTTT. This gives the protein CASSPGQGNTEAFF.